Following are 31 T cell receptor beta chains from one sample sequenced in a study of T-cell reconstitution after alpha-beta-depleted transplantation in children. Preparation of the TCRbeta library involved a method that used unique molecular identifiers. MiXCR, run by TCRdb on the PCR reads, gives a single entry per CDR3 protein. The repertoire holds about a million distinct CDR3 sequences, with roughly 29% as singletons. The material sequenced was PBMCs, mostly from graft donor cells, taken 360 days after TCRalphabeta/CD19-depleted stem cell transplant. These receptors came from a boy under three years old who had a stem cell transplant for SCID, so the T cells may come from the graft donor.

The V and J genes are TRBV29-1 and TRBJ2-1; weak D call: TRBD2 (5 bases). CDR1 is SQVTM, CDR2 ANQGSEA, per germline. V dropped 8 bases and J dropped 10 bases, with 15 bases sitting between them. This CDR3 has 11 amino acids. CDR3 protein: CSPSLWREQFF. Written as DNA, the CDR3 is TGCAGCCCAAGTCTCTGGAGGGAGCAGTTCTTC.

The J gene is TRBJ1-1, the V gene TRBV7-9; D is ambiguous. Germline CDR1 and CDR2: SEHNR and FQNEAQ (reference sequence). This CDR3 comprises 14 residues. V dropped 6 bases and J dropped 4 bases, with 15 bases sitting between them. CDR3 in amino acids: CASSWPPGSTEAFF. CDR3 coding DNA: TGTGCCAGCAGTTGGCCCCCTGGGAGCACTGAAGCTTTCTTT.

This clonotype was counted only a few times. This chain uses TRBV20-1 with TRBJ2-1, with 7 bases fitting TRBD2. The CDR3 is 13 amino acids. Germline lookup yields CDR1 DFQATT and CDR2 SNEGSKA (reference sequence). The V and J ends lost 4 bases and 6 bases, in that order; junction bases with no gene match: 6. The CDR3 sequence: CSAKSGAINEQFF. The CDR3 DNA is TGCAGTGCTAAGAGCGGGGCCATCAATGAGCAGTTCTTC.

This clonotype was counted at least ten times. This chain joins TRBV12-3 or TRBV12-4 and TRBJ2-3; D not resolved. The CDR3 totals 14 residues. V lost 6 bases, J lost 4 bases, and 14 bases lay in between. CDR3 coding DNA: TGTGCCAGCAGCTTACAAGGAGCACCAGATACGCAGTATTTT. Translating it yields CASSLQGAPDTQYF.

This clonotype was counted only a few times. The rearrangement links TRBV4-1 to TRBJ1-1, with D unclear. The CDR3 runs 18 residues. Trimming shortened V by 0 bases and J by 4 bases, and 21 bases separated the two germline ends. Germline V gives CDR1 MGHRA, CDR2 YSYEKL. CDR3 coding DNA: TGCGCCAGCAGCCAAGACGCATTGGACGGCTCCCTATCCACTGAAGCTTTCTTT. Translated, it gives CASSQDALDGSLSTEAFF.

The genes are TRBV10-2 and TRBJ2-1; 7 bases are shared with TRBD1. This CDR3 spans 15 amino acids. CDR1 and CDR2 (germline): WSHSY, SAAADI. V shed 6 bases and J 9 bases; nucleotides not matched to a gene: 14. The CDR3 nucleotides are TGCGCCAGCAGCTTCGCAGGGGGATCCTCGGGTGAGCAGTTCTTC. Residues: CASSFAGGSSGEQFF.

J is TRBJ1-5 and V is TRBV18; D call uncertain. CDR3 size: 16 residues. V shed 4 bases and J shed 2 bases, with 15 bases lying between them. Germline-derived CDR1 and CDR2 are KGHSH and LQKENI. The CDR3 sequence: CASSRDLRVGNQPQHF. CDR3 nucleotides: TGTGCCAGCTCACGAGACTTGAGGGTTGGCAATCAGCCCCAGCATTTT.

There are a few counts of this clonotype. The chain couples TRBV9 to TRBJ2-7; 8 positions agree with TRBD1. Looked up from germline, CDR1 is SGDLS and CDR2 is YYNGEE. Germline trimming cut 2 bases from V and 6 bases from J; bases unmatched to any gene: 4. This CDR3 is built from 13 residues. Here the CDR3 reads CASSVQGAGEQYF. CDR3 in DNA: TGTGCCAGCAGCGTGCAGGGGGCGGGCGAGCAGTACTTC.

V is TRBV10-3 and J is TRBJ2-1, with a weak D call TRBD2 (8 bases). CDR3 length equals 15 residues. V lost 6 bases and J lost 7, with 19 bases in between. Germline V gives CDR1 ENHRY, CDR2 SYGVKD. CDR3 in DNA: TGTGCCATCAGGCCCCGGGAGGGGGCAACTAATGAGCAGTTCTTC. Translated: CAIRPREGATNEQFF.

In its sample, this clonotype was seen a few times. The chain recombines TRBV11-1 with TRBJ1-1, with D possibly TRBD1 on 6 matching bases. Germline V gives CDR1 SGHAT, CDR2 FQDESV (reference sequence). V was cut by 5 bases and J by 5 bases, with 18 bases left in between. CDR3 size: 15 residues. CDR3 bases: TGTGCCAGCAGCCCCCGACAGGTTCTACGGACTGAAGCTTTCTTT. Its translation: CASSPRQVLRTEAFF.

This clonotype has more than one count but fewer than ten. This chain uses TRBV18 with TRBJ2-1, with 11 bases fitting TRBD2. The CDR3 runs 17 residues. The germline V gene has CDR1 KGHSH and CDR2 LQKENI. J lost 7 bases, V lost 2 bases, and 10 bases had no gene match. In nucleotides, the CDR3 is TGTGCCAGCTCACCAGGGGGATTAGCGGGGGGGCCGAATGAGCAGTTCTTC. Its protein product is CASSPGGLAGGPNEQFF.

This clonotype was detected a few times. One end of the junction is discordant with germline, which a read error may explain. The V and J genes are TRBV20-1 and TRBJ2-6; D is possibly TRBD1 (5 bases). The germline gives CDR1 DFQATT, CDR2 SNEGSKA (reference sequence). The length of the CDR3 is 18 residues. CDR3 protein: CSARESGTGFSGANVLTF. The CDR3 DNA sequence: TGCAGTGCTAGAGAGTCCGGCACAGGCTTCTCTGGGGCCAACGTTCTGACTTTC.

The DNA for the CDR3 is TGTGCCAGCAAAAATTTGGCCGAAAAGGGGGCATATGAGCAGTTCTTC. Protein sequence: CASKNLAEKGAYEQFF. V and J are TRBV2 and TRBJ2-1, with 7 bases that match TRBD1. The CDR3 contains 16 residues. The trim removed 7 bases at V and 8 bases at J, leaving 17 bases unmatched. The V gene's germline CDR1 is SNHLY and CDR2 FYNNEI.

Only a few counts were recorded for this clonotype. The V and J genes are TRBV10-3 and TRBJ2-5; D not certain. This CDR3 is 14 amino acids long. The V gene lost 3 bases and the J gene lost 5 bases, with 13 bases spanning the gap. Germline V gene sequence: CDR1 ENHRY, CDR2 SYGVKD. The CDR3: CAISETTLGETQYF. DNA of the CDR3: TGTGCCATCAGTGAAACCACGCTTGGGGAGACCCAGTACTTC.

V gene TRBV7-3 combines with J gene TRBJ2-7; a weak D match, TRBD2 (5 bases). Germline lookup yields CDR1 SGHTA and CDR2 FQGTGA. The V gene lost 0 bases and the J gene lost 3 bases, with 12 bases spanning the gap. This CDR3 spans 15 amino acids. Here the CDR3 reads CASSLTSAPLYEQYF. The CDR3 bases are TGTGCCAGCAGCTTAACTAGCGCTCCCCTCTACGAGCAGTACTTC.

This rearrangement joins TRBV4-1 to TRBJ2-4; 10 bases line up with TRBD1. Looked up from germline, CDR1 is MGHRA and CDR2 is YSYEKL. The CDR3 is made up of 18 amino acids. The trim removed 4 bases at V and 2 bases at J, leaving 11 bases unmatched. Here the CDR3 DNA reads TGCGCCAGCAGCCCAAAAGGGGCGGACAGGGGGACCAAAAACATTCAGTACTTC. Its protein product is CASSPKGADRGTKNIQYF.

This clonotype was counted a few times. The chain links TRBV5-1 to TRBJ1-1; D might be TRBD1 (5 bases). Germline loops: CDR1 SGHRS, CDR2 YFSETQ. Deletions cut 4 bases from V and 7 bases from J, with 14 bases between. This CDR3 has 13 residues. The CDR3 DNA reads TGCGCCAGCAGCCCGGACACTACCTATGAAGCTTTCTTT. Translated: CASSPDTTYEAFF.

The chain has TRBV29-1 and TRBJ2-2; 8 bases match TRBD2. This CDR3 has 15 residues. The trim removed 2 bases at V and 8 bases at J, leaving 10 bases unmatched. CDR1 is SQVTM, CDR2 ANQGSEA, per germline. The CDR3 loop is CSVESGGGRSGELFF. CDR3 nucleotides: TGCAGCGTTGAATCGGGCGGGGGGAGATCTGGGGAGCTGTTTTTT.

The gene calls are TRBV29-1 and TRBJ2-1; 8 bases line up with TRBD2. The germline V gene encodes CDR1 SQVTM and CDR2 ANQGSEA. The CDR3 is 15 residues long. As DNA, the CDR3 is TGCAGTGCTAGGCTAGCGGGTACCTTATACAATGAGCAGTTCTTC. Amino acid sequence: CSARLAGTLYNEQFF.

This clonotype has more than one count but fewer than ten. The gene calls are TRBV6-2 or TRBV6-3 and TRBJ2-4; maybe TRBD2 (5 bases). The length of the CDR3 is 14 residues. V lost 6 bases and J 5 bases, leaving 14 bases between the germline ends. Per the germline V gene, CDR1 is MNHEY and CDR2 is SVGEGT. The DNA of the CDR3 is TGTGCCAGCAGCTACGGACTCCCCGAAAACATTCAGTACTTC. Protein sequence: CASSYGLPENIQYF.

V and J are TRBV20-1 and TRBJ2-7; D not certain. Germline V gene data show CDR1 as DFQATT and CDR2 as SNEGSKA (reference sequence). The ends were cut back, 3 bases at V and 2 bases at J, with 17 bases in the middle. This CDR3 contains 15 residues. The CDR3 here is CSASPFPRIAYEQYF. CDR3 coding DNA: TGCAGTGCTAGCCCGTTCCCTAGAATTGCCTACGAGCAGTACTTC.

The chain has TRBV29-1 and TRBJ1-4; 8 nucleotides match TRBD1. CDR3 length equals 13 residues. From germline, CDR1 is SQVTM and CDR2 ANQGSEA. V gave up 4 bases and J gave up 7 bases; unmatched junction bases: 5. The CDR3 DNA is TGCAGCGTTGCAGGGGGGACAGGTGAAAAACTGTTTTTT. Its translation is CSVAGGTGEKLFF.

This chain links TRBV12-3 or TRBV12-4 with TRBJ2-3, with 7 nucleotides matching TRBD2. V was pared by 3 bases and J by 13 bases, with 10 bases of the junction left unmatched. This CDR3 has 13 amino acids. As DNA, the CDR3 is TGTGCCAGCAGTTTTGGGTGGCCCCGGGAGGAGTATTTT. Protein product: CASSFGWPREEYF.

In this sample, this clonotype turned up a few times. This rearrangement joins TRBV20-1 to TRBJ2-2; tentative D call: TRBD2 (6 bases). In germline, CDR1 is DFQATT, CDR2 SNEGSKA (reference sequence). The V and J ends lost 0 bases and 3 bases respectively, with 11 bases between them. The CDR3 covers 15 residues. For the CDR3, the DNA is TGCAGTGCTAGAGAAGGGACTGGACACACCGGGGAGCTGTTTTTT. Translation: CSAREGTGHTGELFF.

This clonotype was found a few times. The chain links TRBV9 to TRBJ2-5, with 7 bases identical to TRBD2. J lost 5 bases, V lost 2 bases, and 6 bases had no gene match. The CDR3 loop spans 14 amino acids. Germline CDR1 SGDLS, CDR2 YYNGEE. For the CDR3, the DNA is TGTGCCAGCAGCGTGGGGGGGATCGGGGAGACCCAGTACTTC. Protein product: CASSVGGIGETQYF.

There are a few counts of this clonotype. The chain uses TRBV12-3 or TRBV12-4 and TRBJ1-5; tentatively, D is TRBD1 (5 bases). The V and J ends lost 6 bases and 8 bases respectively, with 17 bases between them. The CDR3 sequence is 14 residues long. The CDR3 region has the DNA TGTGCCAGCAGCCCACAGGCGGGTGGGGAGCCCCAGCATTTT. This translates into CASSPQAGGEPQHF.

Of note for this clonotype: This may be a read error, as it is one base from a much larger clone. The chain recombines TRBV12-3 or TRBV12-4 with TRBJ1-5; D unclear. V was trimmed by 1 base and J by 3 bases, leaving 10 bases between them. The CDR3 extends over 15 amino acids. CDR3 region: CASSLDQVSNQPQHF. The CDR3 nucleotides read TGTGCCAGCAGTTTAGACCAGGTATCCAATCAGCCCCAGCATTTT.

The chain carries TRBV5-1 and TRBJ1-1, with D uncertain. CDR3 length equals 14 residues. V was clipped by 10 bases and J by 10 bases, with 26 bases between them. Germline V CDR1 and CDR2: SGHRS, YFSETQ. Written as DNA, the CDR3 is TGCGCCCCACTTTATGCTGGACCCCGGCGAAGAGCTTTCTTT. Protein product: CAPLYAGPRRRAFF. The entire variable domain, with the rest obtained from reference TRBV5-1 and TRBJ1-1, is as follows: KAGVTQTPRYLIKTRGQQVTLSCSPISGHRSVSWYQQTPGQGLQFLFEYFSETQRNKGNFPGRFSGRQFSNSRSEMNVSTLELGDSALYLCAPLYAGPRRRAFFGQGTRLTVV.

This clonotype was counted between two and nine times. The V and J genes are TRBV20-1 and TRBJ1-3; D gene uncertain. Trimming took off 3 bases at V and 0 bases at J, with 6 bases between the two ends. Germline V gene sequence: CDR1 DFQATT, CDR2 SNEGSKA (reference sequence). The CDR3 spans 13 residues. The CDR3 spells CSASTTSGNTIYF. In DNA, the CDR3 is TGCAGTGCTAGTACCACCTCTGGAAACACCATATATTTT.

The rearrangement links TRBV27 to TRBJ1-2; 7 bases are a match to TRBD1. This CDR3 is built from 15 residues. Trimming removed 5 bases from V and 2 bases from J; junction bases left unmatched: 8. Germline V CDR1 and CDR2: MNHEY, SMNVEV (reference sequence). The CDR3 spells CASSSLGQLNYGYTF. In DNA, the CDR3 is TGTGCCAGCAGTAGCCTGGGACAGCTGAACTATGGCTACACCTTC.

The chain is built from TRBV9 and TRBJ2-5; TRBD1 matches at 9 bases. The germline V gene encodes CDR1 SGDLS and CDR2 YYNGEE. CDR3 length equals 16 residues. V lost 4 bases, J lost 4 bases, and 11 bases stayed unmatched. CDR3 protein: CASSPTGTGSGETQYF. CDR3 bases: TGTGCCAGCAGCCCCACGGGGACAGGGTCAGGAGAGACCCAGTACTTC.